Presented here are 28 T cell receptor beta chains from one specimen sequenced in a study of blood T cell repertoires in COVID-19. Some clones are missing from TCRdb's copy, which holds only in-frame ones; the method was immunoSEQ multiplex PCR. The repertoire has roughly 200,000 clones, about 83% of them found once; the top ten carry 1.3%. Specimen: peripheral blood. These TCRs come from a woman aged 25 to 39 with COVID-19, enrolled during active disease.

V gene TRBV5-1 combines with J gene TRBJ2-1, with 7 bases identical to TRBD1. J lost 4 bases, V lost 6 bases, and 10 bases had no gene match. The CDR3 runs 15 residues. Germline values: CDR1 SGHRS, CDR2 YFSETQ. The CDR3 region has the DNA TGCGCCAGCACCCTCGGACAGGACCAATACAATGAGCAGTTCTTC. It codes for CASTLGQDQYNEQFF.

The chain has TRBV28 and TRBJ2-1; D is possibly TRBD1 (6 bases). From germline, CDR1 is MDHEN and CDR2 SYDVKM. The CDR3 runs to 14 residues. V lost 7 bases and J 10 bases, leaving 20 bases between the germline ends. CDR3 coding DNA: TGTGCCAGCAACCCACGGACAGCCCTGTGGGAGCAGTTCTTC. Translating it yields CASNPRTALWEQFF.

The gene calls are TRBV27 and TRBJ1-5, with TRBD1 identical over 8 bases. CDR1 is MNHEY, CDR2 SMNVEV, per germline (reference sequence). The CDR3 has 15 residues. V was clipped by 2 bases and J by 1 base; unmatched bases: 1. This chain's CDR3 is CASSLDRGSNQPQHF. The CDR3 DNA reads as TGTGCCAGCAGTTTAGACAGGGGCAGCAATCAGCCCCAGCATTTT.

The V gene is TRBV7-6, the J gene TRBJ2-3, with D unclear. The V end was cut by 1 base, the J end by 3 bases, with 14 bases between. Looked up from germline, CDR1 is SGHVS and CDR2 is FNYEAQ. The CDR3 spans 16 residues. In DNA, the CDR3 is TGTGCCAGCAGCTTAGGGATCGGAGCAACTACAGATACGCAGTATTTT. Translation: CASSLGIGATTDTQYF.

The V and J genes are TRBV10-3 and TRBJ2-3; TRBD1 agrees at 8 bases. The CDR3 is 15 residues long. Germline V gene sequence: CDR1 ENHRY, CDR2 SYGVKD. The V and J ends lost 2 bases and 2 bases, in that order; junction bases with no gene match: 3. This CDR3 is CAISEGQGSTDTQYF. CDR3 coding DNA: TGTGCCATCAGTGAGGGACAGGGTTCCACAGATACGCAGTATTTT.

The chain combines TRBV18 with TRBJ1-2, with a tentative D call TRBD1 (6 bases). This CDR3 has 15 amino acids. Germline V lookup: CDR1 KGHSH, CDR2 LQKENI. V lost 3 bases and J 4 bases, leaving 15 bases between the germline ends. The CDR3 loop reads CASSPEGGSGYGYTF. The CDR3 nucleotides are TGTGCCAGCTCACCCGAGGGGGGGTCAGGCTATGGCTACACCTTC.

This clone was observed a single time. CDR3 amino acids: CAISESAAGGATGELFF. CDR3 nucleotide sequence: TGTGCCATCAGTGAGTCAGCCGCAGGGGGCGCGACCGGGGAGCTGTTTTTT. The chain is built from TRBV10-3 and TRBJ2-2; TRBD1 agrees at 8 bases. V lost 0 bases, J lost 5 bases, and 8 bases stayed unmatched. Germline CDR1 reads ENHRY; CDR2 reads SYGVKD. The CDR3 covers 17 residues.

The V gene is TRBV5-4, the J gene TRBJ2-2, with 7 bases aligning to TRBD1. Germline V gives CDR1 SGHNT, CDR2 YYREEE (reference sequence). There are 16 residues in the CDR3. The junction had 7 bases not matched to a gene; V was cut back by 1 base and J by 4 bases. The CDR3 loop reads CASSLLGQGVTGELFF. CDR3 in DNA: TGTGCCAGCAGCTTGCTTGGGCAGGGGGTCACCGGGGAGCTGTTTTTT.

The CDR3 bases are TGTGCCTGGGACAGGGAAACCTACGAGCAGTACTTC. Residues: CAWDRETYEQYF. The chain is built from TRBV30 and TRBJ2-7, with TRBD1 matching 7 bases. V dropped 5 bases and J dropped 2; count of bases not matched to a gene: 3. Germline lookup yields CDR1 GTSNPN and CDR2 SVGIG (reference sequence). This CDR3 spans 12 amino acids.

The J gene is TRBJ2-1, the V gene TRBV5-5, with D perhaps matching TRBD1 (7 bases). V lost 0 bases to trimming and J lost 3 bases, with 16 bases between them. Per germline, CDR1 SGHKS and CDR2 YYEKEE (reference sequence). The CDR3 is 17 residues long. CDR3 protein: CASSLDGGGKFYNEQFF. The CDR3, as DNA: TGTGCCAGCAGCTTGGACGGAGGGGGCAAGTTCTACAATGAGCAGTTCTTC.

The chain couples TRBV5-4 to TRBJ2-2, with D perhaps TRBD1 (6 bases). Between the trimmed V and J ends, which lost 0 bases and 6 bases, there was a span of 9 bases. Germline CDR1 and CDR2: SGHNT and YYREEE (reference sequence). The CDR3 is 14 amino acids. Here the CDR3 reads CASSLEQGSGELFF. The CDR3 bases are TGTGCCAGCAGCTTGGAACAGGGCTCCGGGGAGCTGTTTTTT.

This clone appeared once. The chain couples TRBV19 to TRBJ1-1; TRBD1 might be the D (5 bases). The CDR3 runs 10 residues. V was cut by 9 bases and J by 6 bases, with 8 bases left in between. Germline CDR1 and CDR2: LNHDA and SQIVND (reference sequence). This CDR3 reads CASQGSEAFF. CDR3 nucleotide sequence: TGTGCCAGCCAGGGCTCTGAAGCTTTCTTT.

The V and J genes are TRBV7-2 and TRBJ1-1; possibly TRBD1 for D (5 bases). The germline V and J ends were trimmed by 3 bases and 0 bases, with 14 bases remaining between them. The CDR3 consists of 16 residues. The V gene's germline CDR1 is SGHTA and CDR2 FQGNSA. The CDR3 sequence: CASSFRGLRMNTEAFF. In DNA form, the CDR3 reads TGTGCCAGCAGCTTTAGGGGACTGCGGATGAACACTGAAGCTTTCTTT.

V usage is TRBV6-5 and J usage is TRBJ1-2, with D uncertain. CDR1 and CDR2 (germline): MNHEY, SVGAGI. The CDR3 has 16 residues. Trimming took 2 bases from V and 4 from J, leaving 17 bases between them. In nucleotides, the CDR3 is TGTGCCAGCAGTTACGGTGGCGGCTCTAGTAGCTATGGCTACACCTTC. Translation gives CASSYGGGSSSYGYTF.

This rearrangement joins TRBV7-3 to TRBJ2-5, with a weak D call TRBD2 (5 bases). Trimming cost V 6 bases and J 0 bases, with 8 bases left between them. This CDR3 contains 13 residues. Germline V gene sequence: CDR1 SGHTA, CDR2 FQGTGA. The CDR3 reads CASSRGNQETQYF. The CDR3 DNA reads TGTGCCAGCAGTCGGGGAAACCAAGAGACCCAGTACTTC.

The table lists this clone with a few counts. One end of the junction is discordant with germline, which a read error may explain. V and J are TRBV7-9 and TRBJ1-1; a weak D match, TRBD1 (6 bases). There are 13 residues in the CDR3. Germline V gene lookup returns CDR1 SEHNR and CDR2 FQNEAQ (reference sequence). The CDR3 reads CASTLAGATEAFF. CDR3 bases: TGTGCCAGCACCTTAGCAGGGGCCACTGAAGCTTTCTTT.

The rearrangement joins TRBV19 to TRBJ1-4; 9 positions agree with TRBD1. The CDR3 covers 12 residues. CDR1 is LNHDA and CDR2 is SQIVND in the germline V gene (reference sequence). V lost 10 bases to trimming and J lost 7 bases; unmatched junction nucleotides: 4. The CDR3 reads CATGTGSEKLFF. CDR3 coding DNA: TGTGCCACCGGGACAGGGAGTGAAAAACTGTTTTTT.

The chain is built from TRBV2 and TRBJ2-3; 9 bases align to TRBD1. Unmatched junction bases numbered 6, after V lost 6 bases and J lost 5 bases. CDR3 length: 14 residues. Germline assignment: CDR1 SNHLY and CDR2 FYNNEI. In nucleotides, the CDR3 is TGTGCCAGCAGGATTCGACAGGGGGTAGATACGCAGTATTTT. It specifies CASRIRQGVDTQYF. Filled out from reference TRBV2 and TRBJ2-3, the complete variable domain reads EPEVTQTPSHQVTQMGQEVILRCVPISNHLYFYWYRQILGQKVEFLVSFYNNEISEKSEIFDDQFSVERPDGSNFTLKIRSTKLEDSAMYFCASRIRQGVDTQYFGPGTRLTVL.

The chain joins TRBV12-3 or TRBV12-4 to TRBJ2-1, with 7 bases identical to TRBD1. The CDR3 is made up of 13 amino acids. V lost 0 bases and J lost 9; bases outside the gene matches: 2. The CDR3 DNA reads as TGTGCCAGCAGTTTAGCAGGGGGCGGTGAGCAGTTCTTC. Its protein product is CASSLAGGGEQFF.

V usage is TRBV13 and J usage is TRBJ2-7, with unresolved D. Trimming removed 5 bases from V and 0 bases from J, with 8 bases in between. Germline lookup yields CDR1 PRHDT and CDR2 FYEKMQ (reference sequence). CDR3 size: 13 residues. The CDR3 sequence is CASSAASSYEQYF. The CDR3 DNA reads TGTGCCAGCAGCGCGGCGAGCTCCTACGAGCAGTACTTC.

The chain combines TRBV7-9 with TRBJ2-3; 9 bases agree with TRBD2. The trim removed 2 bases at V and 2 bases at J, leaving 11 bases unmatched. Germline-derived CDR1 and CDR2 are SEHNR and FQNEAQ (reference sequence). The CDR3 totals 18 residues. The CDR3 here is CASSLRRTSARSTDTQYF. CDR3 sequence (DNA): TGTGCCAGCAGCTTAAGGCGGACTAGCGCCCGCTCCACAGATACGCAGTATTTT. Combining the CDR3 with reference TRBV7-9 and TRBJ2-3 gives the whole variable domain DTGVSQNPRHKITKRGQNVTFRCDPISEHNRLYWYRQTLGQGPEFLTYFQNEAQLEKSRLLSDRFSAERPKGSFSTLEIQRTEQGDSAMYLCASSLRRTSARSTDTQYFGPGTRLTVL.

The chain uses TRBV12-3 or TRBV12-4 and TRBJ2-7; TRBD1 aligns across 9 bases. The CDR3 is 13 residues long. The V segment lost 5 bases and the J segment 7 bases; nucleotides outside the gene matches: 6. The CDR3 region has the DNA TGTGCCAGCAGTACAGGGGGCTTTGGGGAGCAGTACTTC. The encoded protein is CASSTGGFGEQYF.

This clone was counted a single time. This rearrangement joins TRBV19 to TRBJ2-5, with 7 bases fitting TRBD2. The CDR3 runs to 15 residues. Trimming took 4 bases from V and 4 from J; bases not matched to a gene: 9. The V gene's germline CDR1 is LNHDA and CDR2 SQIVND (reference sequence). CDR3 nucleotides: TGTGCCAGTAGTAGGGGCGGGAGAAGGAGAGAGACCCAGTACTTC. It is translated as CASSRGGRRRETQYF.

As concerns this clone: An end of the junction does not agree with germline; a read error may underlie this. V is TRBV2 and J is TRBJ2-3, with 11 bases lining up with TRBD2. The CDR3 length is 14 residues. Germline loops: CDR1 SNHLY, CDR2 FYNNEI. CDR3 bases: TGTGCCAGCAATGAACTAGCGGGGGTAGATACGCAGTATTTT. This sequence encodes CASNELAGVDTQYF.

This rearrangement joins TRBV15 to TRBJ1-5; D is possibly TRBD1 (6 bases). V lost 1 base and J lost 0, with 7 bases in between. Looked up from germline, CDR1 is LNHNV and CDR2 is YYDKDF (reference sequence). The CDR3 spans 15 residues. The CDR3 region is CATSRGTASNQPQHF. The CDR3 nucleotides are TGTGCCACCAGCAGAGGGACAGCTAGCAATCAGCCCCAGCATTTT.

The V and J genes are TRBV2 and TRBJ2-7; no clear D. Deletions cut 7 bases from V and 1 base from J, with 8 bases between. Germline CDR1 is SNHLY and CDR2 is FYNNEI. The CDR3 is 12 residues long. CDR3 protein: CASISQSYEQYF. Written as DNA, the CDR3 is TGTGCCAGCATATCTCAGTCCTACGAGCAGTACTTC.

This chain links TRBV24-1 with TRBJ2-3, with D perhaps matching TRBD1 (5 bases). V lost 6 bases to trimming and J lost 0 bases, with 6 bases between them. CDR3 length: 13 residues. Germline assignment: CDR1 KGHDR and CDR2 SFDVKD. CDR3 loop: CATSKGSTDTQYF. Written as DNA, the CDR3 is TGTGCCACCAGTAAGGGGAGCACAGATACGCAGTATTTT.

V usage is TRBV27 and J usage is TRBJ2-7; TRBD2 is a possible D gene (6 bases). V was cut by 3 bases and J by 2 bases, with 8 bases left in between. This CDR3 region has 13 residues. Germline lookup yields CDR1 MNHEY and CDR2 SMNVEV (reference sequence). The CDR3 nucleotides read TGTGCCAGCAGTTTTCGCGGGACCTACGAGCAGTACTTC. Translation gives CASSFRGTYEQYF.